The count of the clone carrying this TCR beta chain is one. It was focal radiation plus CTLA-4 blockade with ipilimumab that patients with chemo-refractory metastatic non-small-cell lung cancer received. Sequencing was performed with immunoSEQ multiplex PCR; in TCRdb, only in-frame clones are kept and a portion is missing. Here the sample spans around 37,000 clones, roughly three quarters being singletons. The data stem from a study of radiotherapy plus CTLA-4 blockade in lung cancer. About the study: Disease control was achieved by about 34% of patients, and objective responses by about 19%.

CDR1 and CDR2 from the germline V gene are SNHLY and FYNNEI. Trimming removed 7 bases from V and 4 bases from J; junction bases left unmatched: 6. This CDR3 is built from 13 residues. The chain links TRBV2 to TRBJ1-2; 7 bases agree with TRBD1. The clonotype was recovered from a human donor with non-small cell lung cancer that progressed on radiotherapy plus ipilimumab. This material consisted of peripheral blood, taken from a patient treated with radiotherapy plus ipilimumab. The CDR3 DNA reads TGTGCCAGCAAGGCAGGGGGTCCCTATGGCTACACCTTC. Translated, it gives CASKAGGPYGYTF.